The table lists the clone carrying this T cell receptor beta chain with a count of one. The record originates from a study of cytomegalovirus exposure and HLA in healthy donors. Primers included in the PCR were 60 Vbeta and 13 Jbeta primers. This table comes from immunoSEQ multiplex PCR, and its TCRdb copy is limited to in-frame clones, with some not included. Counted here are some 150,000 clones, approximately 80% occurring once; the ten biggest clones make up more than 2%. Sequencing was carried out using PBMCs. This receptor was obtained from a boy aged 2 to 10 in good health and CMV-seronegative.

The CDR3 reads CAISPTSGSWGELFF. The DNA of the CDR3 is TGTGCCATCAGCCCGACTAGCGGGAGCTGGGGGGAGCTGTTTTTT. V is TRBV10-3 and J is TRBJ2-2; 12 bases are a match to TRBD2. V lost 6 bases to trimming and J lost 8 bases; unmatched junction nucleotides: 7. There are 15 residues in the CDR3. Germline V gene lookup returns CDR1 ENHRY and CDR2 SYGVKD.